This T cell receptor (beta chain) was sequenced in a study of blood T cells in healthy people across ages. CDR3 length equals 14 residues. Germline V gene sequence: CDR1 LGHDT, CDR2 YNNKEL (reference sequence). Trimming took off 4 bases at V and 6 bases at J, with 13 bases between the two ends. Sample-barcoded 5' priming and a J-beta primer mix drove a second PCR of roughly 6 to 12 cycles. Every molecule of cDNA carried a tag from a template-switch adaptor with 12 random nucleotides. Each CDR3 protein gets one entry after TCRdb re-called the 5' RACE reads with MiXCR. This table holds approximately 900,000 distinct CDR3 sequences, roughly 48% found once.

This chain joins TRBV3-1 and TRBJ1-5; D gene unclear. The specimen sequenced was blood. The clonotype comes from a man aged 25 to 45 in good health. This CDR3 reads CASSLGPLGQPQHF. CDR3 in DNA: TGTGCCAGCAGCCTAGGGCCCCTAGGTCAGCCCCAGCATTTT.